This T cell receptor (beta chain) came from a study of blood T cells in healthy people across ages. Next came a second PCR, run for about 6 to 11 cycles, which used a sample-barcoded 5' primer along with a J-beta primer mix. A single record per CDR3 protein comes from TCRdb applying MiXCR to the 5' RACE reads. The table records fewer than 800,000 distinct CDR3 sequences, 49% of them present only once. Whole-study findings and limits: Possibly, changes in expanded clonotypes were confounded because donor CMV status was unknown. Older age went with lower TCR beta diversity per million T cells, in a roughly linear way.

After removal of 0 bases from V and 4 bases from J, the junction contained 4 bases not matched to a gene. The CDR3 has 15 amino acids. The germline CDR1 and CDR2 sequences are LNHNV and YYDKDF (reference sequence). In regard to this clonotype: The antigen remains unidentified.

The TCR originated in a woman aged 60-75 years in good health. Sample: blood. This chain joins TRBV15 and TRBJ1-2, with 8 bases identical to TRBD1. This CDR3 reads CATSRDPGGSYGYTF. The DNA of the CDR3 is TGTGCCACCAGCAGAGATCCAGGGGGCAGCTATGGCTACACCTTC.